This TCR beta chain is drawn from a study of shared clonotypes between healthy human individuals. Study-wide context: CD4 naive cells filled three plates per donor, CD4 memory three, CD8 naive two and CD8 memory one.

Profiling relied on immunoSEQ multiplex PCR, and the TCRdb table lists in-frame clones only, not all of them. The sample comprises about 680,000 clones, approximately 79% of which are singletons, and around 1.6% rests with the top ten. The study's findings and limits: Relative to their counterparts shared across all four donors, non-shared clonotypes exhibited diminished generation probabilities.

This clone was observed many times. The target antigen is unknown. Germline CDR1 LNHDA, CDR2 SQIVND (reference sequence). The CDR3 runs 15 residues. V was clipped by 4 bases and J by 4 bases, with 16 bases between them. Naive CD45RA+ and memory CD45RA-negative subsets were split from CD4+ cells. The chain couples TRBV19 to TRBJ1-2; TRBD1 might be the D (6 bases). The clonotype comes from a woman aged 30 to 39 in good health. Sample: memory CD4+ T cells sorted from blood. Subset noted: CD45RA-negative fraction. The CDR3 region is CASSKPGAGGYGYTF. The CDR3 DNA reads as TGTGCCAGTAGTAAGCCGGGGGCCGGAGGCTATGGCTACACCTTC.